This TCR beta chain was sequenced during a study of vaccination and CD4 T cells after COVID-19. Points from the study as a whole: Convalescent patients' clones that were vaccine-specific were spike mono-reactive in 304 of 307 cases.

The treatment is: 10-day PBMC culture with coronavirus spike peptide pools or control peptides (ViraFEST assay). The Oncomine TCR Beta short-read assay was what sequenced the DNA obtained from cultured CD4+ T cells. Investigators isolated genomic DNA from cultured CD4+ T cells. TCRdb used MiXCR to reprocess the PCR reads, holding one entry per CDR3 protein. The table has over 10,000 distinct CDR3 sequences, approximately 56% seen once. On this clonotype: What it binds is not known.

V shed 5 bases and J shed 2 bases, with 7 bases lying between them. Germline-derived CDR1 and CDR2 are SGHNT and YYREEE (reference sequence). CDR3 length: 13 amino acids. The sequence derives from a human donor who had recovered from COVID-19. This chain connects TRBV5-4 to TRBJ2-2; D might be TRBD1 (5 bases). Sequencing was performed on CD4+ T cells from blood, cultured in vitro. The CDR3 sequence: CASRGLNTGELFF. As DNA, the CDR3 is TGTGCCAGCAGGGGGCTAAACACCGGGGAGCTGTTTTTT.